This T cell receptor beta chain was observed in a study of OX40 agonist ivuxolimab in advanced cancers. Germline CDR1 reads MNHEY; CDR2 reads SVGAGI. There are 15 residues in the CDR3. Trimming removed 3 bases from V and 6 bases from J, with 15 bases in between. Method: immunoSEQ multiplex PCR; TCRdb's copy keeps in-frame clones and lacks some. The repertoire holds about 33,000 clones, with 60% to 85% as singletons. This rearrangement joins TRBV6-5 to TRBJ1-5, with unresolved D. The sample was CD4+ or CD8+ T cells sorted from blood, taken in a trial of the OX40 agonist ivuxolimab. This receptor was taken from an adult with an advanced solid tumor such as melanoma, head and neck, liver or kidney cancer. The CDR3 DNA is TGTGCCAGCAGTTATTACAGAGCCCCCGGTCAGCCCCAGCATTTT. This sequence encodes CASSYYRAPGQPQHF.